Sequencing of this T cell receptor beta chain was carried out in a study of blood T cell repertoires in COVID-19. Data came from immunoSEQ multiplex PCR; TCRdb stores just in-frame clones and leaves some out. The sample lists about 280,000 clones, roughly four fifths occurring once. With 5 bases removed from V and 11 bases from J, the gap between germline ends came to 16 bases. The CDR3 length is 13 residues. Germline values: CDR1 SNHLY, CDR2 FYNNEI. A few counts support this clone. The chain carries TRBV2 and TRBJ1-5, with D possibly matching TRBD1 (6 bases). This TCR derives from a man between 35 and 55 years old who had been exposed to COVID-19. The specimen was PBMCs or T cells enriched from blood (not recorded which). Here the CDR3 reads CASSYRERGTQHF. CDR3 nucleotide sequence: TGTGCCAGCAGTTACAGGGAGAGAGGAACCCAGCATTTT.